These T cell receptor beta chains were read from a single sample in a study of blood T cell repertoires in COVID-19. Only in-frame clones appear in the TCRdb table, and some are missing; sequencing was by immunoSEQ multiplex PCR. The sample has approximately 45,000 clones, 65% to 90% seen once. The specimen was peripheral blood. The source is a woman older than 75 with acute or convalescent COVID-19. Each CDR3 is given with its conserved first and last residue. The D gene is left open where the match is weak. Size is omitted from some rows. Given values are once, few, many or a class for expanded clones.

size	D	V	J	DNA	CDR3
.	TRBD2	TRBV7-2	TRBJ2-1	TGTGCCAGCAGTCAGCCGGGACTAGCGACGGGGAATGAGCAGTTCTTC	CASSQPGLATGNEQFF
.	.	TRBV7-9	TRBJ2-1	TGTGCCAGCACCCCACCGACGGGGTTCAATGAGCAGTTCTTC	CASTPPTGFNEQFF
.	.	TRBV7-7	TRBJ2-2	TGTGCTAGCACCCCGGGGAGCTCGAACACCGGGGAGCTGTTTTTT	CASTPGSSNTGELFF
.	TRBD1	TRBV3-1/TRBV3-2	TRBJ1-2	TGTGCCAGCAGCCAACAGACAGGGACTTACTATGGCTACACCTTC	CASSQQTGTYYGYTF
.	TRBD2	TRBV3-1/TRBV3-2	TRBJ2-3	TGTGCCAGCAGCGACCTTAGCGGGGTCCCAGATACGCAGTATTTT	CASSDLSGVPDTQYF
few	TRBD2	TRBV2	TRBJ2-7	TGTGCCAGCAGCCGGACTAGCGGGGGCCCCTTTCTAGAGCACTTC	CASSRTSGGPFLEHF
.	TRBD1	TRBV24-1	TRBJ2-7	TGTGCCACCAGTGGCATACCGGGACAGGGGCCCTACGAGCAGTACTTC	CATSGIPGQGPYEQYF
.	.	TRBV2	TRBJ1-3	TGTGCCAGCAGTGAAGCGGGGCATCCTGGAAACACCATATATTTT	CASSEAGHPGNTIYF
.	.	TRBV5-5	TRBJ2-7	TGTGCCAGCAGCTTACAGGCGGCCTACGAGCAGTACTTC	CASSLQAAYEQYF
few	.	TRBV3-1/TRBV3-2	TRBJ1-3	TGTGCCAGCAGCCAAGAGGGGGGGCCCTCTGGAAACACCATATATTTT	CASSQEGGPSGNTIYF
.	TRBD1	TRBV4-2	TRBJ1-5	TGTGCCAGCAGCCAAGCTGACAGGGGGCATGATCAGCCCCAGCATTTT	CASSQADRGHDQPQHF
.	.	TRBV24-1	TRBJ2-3	TGTGCCACCGGACAGTACACAGATACGCAGTATTTT	CATGQYTDTQYF
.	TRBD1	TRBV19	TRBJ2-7	TGTGCCAGTAGTAGACAGGGAGACGAGCAGTACTTC	CASSRQGDEQYF
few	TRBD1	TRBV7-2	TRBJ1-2	TGTGCCAGCAGCTCGGGACAGGGGAATGGCTACACCTTC	CASSSGQGNGYTF
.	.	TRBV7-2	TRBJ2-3	TGTGCCAGCAGCTTTCAGGGTAGCACAGATACGCAGTATTTT	CASSFQGSTDTQYF
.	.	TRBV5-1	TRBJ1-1	TGCGCCAGCAGCCTGGAGCCAGGAGGACAGAGGAACACTGAAGCTTTCTTT	CASSLEPGGQRNTEAFF
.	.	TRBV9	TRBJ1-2	TGTGCCAGCAGCATAGGACTCCTTTGGAACTATGGCTACACCTTC	CASSIGLLWNYGYTF
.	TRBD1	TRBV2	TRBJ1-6	TGTGCCAGCAGCCTACAGGGGGTGACTAATTCACCCCTCCACTTT	CASSLQGVTNSPLHF
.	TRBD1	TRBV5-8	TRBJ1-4	TGTGCCAGCAGGCGGACCGGGACAGACAATGAAAAACTGTTTTTT	CASRRTGTDNEKLFF
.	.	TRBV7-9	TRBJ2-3	TGTGCCAGCAGCTTAGTTCGTAGCCCCCTCACAGATACGCAGTATTTT	CASSLVRSPLTDTQYF